Presented here are 28 T cell receptor beta chains from one specimen sequenced in a study of CD8+CD57+ T cells in acquired aplastic anemia. Using genomic DNA as the template, TCR beta VDJ and CDR3 profiling was carried out. MiXCR, run by TCRdb on the reads, gives a single entry per CDR3 protein. This table has approximately 470,000 distinct CDR3 sequences, about a third appearing once. By flow cytometry, patients selected for sequencing had shown an expansion of CD8+CD57+ cells. Sequencing was done on a sample of sorted CD4+, CD8+, or CD8+CD57+ T cells (not recorded which) from PBMCs. These receptor sequences come from a human donor with aplastic anemia.

In this sample, this clonotype turned up many times. The V and J genes are TRBV12-3 or TRBV12-4 and TRBJ1-5; D is undetermined. CDR3 size: 12 residues. The ends were cut back, 6 bases at V and 9 bases at J, with 12 bases in the middle. CDR3: CASSLMERPQHF. The CDR3 region has the DNA TGTGCCAGCAGCTTGATGGAGCGGCCCCAGCATTTT.

This clonotype appeared a few times. This chain joins TRBV6-1 and TRBJ1-3; D gene uncertain. The CDR3 totals 13 residues. Per germline, CDR1 MNHNS and CDR2 SASEGT. Trimming took off 10 bases at V and 4 bases at J, with 14 bases between the two ends. For the CDR3, the DNA is TGTGCCACGAGAAGGCAGCCCGGAAACACCATATATTTT. It specifies CATRRQPGNTIYF.

This clonotype was recorded many times. The genes are TRBV9 and TRBJ1-5; 8 positions match TRBD1. From germline, CDR1 is SGDLS and CDR2 YYNGEE. The CDR3 is 15 amino acids. Germline trimming cut 0 bases from V and 3 bases from J; bases unmatched to any gene: 2. CDR3 DNA: TGTGCCAGCAGCGTAGGGGACAGGCTCAATCAGCCCCAGCATTTT. As protein: CASSVGDRLNQPQHF.

This clonotype was picked up a small number of times. The V gene is TRBV30, the J gene TRBJ2-7, with no clear D. Germline values: CDR1 GTSNPN, CDR2 SVGIG (reference sequence). V lost 3 bases and J 2 bases, leaving 14 bases between the germline ends. This CDR3 has 14 residues. CDR3 in amino acids: CAWRDHGRPYEQYF. The CDR3 region has the DNA TGTGCCTGGAGAGATCACGGACGCCCCTACGAGCAGTACTTC.

V usage is TRBV2 and J usage is TRBJ2-1, with 11 bases fitting TRBD2. CDR3 length: 13 residues. The trim removed 6 bases at V and 9 bases at J, leaving 4 bases unmatched. Germline lookup yields CDR1 SNHLY and CDR2 FYNNEI. DNA of the CDR3: TGTGCCAGCAGACTAGCGGGAGACGGTGAGCAGTTCTTC. Encoded protein: CASRLAGDGEQFF.

The chain employs TRBV4-1 and TRBJ1-2; TRBD1 matches at 10 bases. After removal of 7 bases from V and 3 bases from J, the junction contained 8 bases not matched to a gene. Germline V gives CDR1 MGHRA, CDR2 YSYEKL. The CDR3 has 15 residues. CDR3 in amino acids: CASTTTGTGDYGYTF. The CDR3 DNA follows: TGCGCCAGCACAACCACCGGGACAGGGGACTATGGCTACACCTTC.

This clonotype was recorded many times. The chain uses TRBV20-1 and TRBJ1-1; D gene ambiguous. Germline CDR1 is DFQATT and CDR2 is SNEGSKA (reference sequence). Trimming took off 2 bases at V and 1 base at J, with 5 bases between the two ends. The CDR3 is 12 residues long. Here the CDR3 reads CSARIKNTEAFF. CDR3 in DNA: TGCAGTGCTAGAATCAAGAACACTGAAGCTTTCTTT.

The rearrangement joins TRBV7-2 to TRBJ2-7; 8 bases fit TRBD1. V lost 1 base, J lost 7 bases, and 9 bases stayed unmatched. CDR3 length equals 15 residues. In germline, CDR1 is SGHTA, CDR2 FQGNSA. The CDR3 spells CASSLVGAGGREQYF. CDR3 bases: TGTGCCAGCAGCTTAGTAGGGGCAGGGGGCCGGGAGCAGTACTTC. The entire variable domain, with the rest obtained from reference TRBV7-2 and TRBJ2-7, is as follows: GAGVSQSPSNKVTEKGKDVELRCDPISGHTALYWYRQSLGQGLEFLIYFQGNSAPDKSGLPSDRFSAERTGGSVSTLTIQRTQQEDSAVYLCASSLVGAGGREQYFGPGTRLTVT.

The chain employs TRBV11-1 and TRBJ1-2; D call uncertain. The germline gives CDR1 SGHAT, CDR2 FQDESV (reference sequence). The V gene lost 3 bases and the J gene lost 2 bases, with 16 bases spanning the gap. This CDR3 is 16 amino acids long. The CDR3 spells CASSLWIGPVNYGYTF. CDR3 nucleotides: TGTGCCAGCAGCTTGTGGATAGGGCCAGTCAACTATGGCTACACCTTC.

The chain combines TRBV5-1 with TRBJ1-2; 7 bases line up with TRBD1. V shed 4 bases and J 0 bases; nucleotides not matched to a gene: 9. The CDR3 sequence is 16 residues long. CDR1 and CDR2 (germline): SGHRS, YFSETQ. This CDR3 reads CASSPMTGSANYGYTF. CDR3 sequence (DNA): TGCGCCAGCAGCCCCATGACAGGGAGTGCTAACTATGGCTACACCTTC.

The chain recombines TRBV29-1 with TRBJ1-1; possible D gene TRBD1, 5 bases. Between the trimmed V and J ends, which lost 3 bases and 1 base, there was a span of 9 bases. Germline V gene lookup returns CDR1 SQVTM and CDR2 ANQGSEA. The CDR3 is 13 residues long. CDR3 DNA: TGCAGCGTTGAGCGGGGGGAGAACACTGAAGCTTTCTTT. It encodes CSVERGENTEAFF.

This clonotype was detected only a few times. The gene calls are TRBV27 and TRBJ2-1; 10 positions match TRBD2. The V and J ends lost 4 bases and 15 bases, in that order; junction bases with no gene match: 12. Germline loops: CDR1 MNHEY, CDR2 SMNVEV (reference sequence). This CDR3 region has 14 residues. The CDR3 DNA is TGTGCCAGCAGTTATAGCGGGGGGTACTCTCGGCTGTTCTTC. It is translated as CASSYSGGYSRLFF.

This clonotype has a handful of counts. This chain links TRBV20-1 with TRBJ2-3; D call uncertain. This CDR3 has 12 residues. Germline loops: CDR1 DFQATT, CDR2 SNEGSKA (reference sequence). V lost 1 base, J lost 6 bases, and 8 bases lay in between. CDR3 residues: CSARGGSDTQYF. The CDR3 DNA is TGCAGTGCTAGAGGCGGTTCTGATACGCAGTATTTT.

This CDR3 reads CASRSVSGREETQYF. As DNA, the CDR3 is TGCGCCAGCAGGAGCGTTAGCGGGAGGGAAGAGACCCAGTACTTC. The V gene is TRBV10-2, the J gene TRBJ2-5; 11 bases align to TRBD2. With V trimmed by 6 bases and J by 3 bases, 6 bases remained unmatched. Germline V gene data show CDR1 as WSHSY and CDR2 as SAAADI. The CDR3 contains 15 residues.

V and J are TRBV7-7 and TRBJ2-5; 10 bases map to TRBD2. From germline, CDR1 is SSHAT and CDR2 FNYEAQ (reference sequence). The CDR3 is 14 amino acids. The chain's CDR3 is CARPQLAGLETQYF. The CDR3 DNA is TGTGCTAGACCCCAACTAGCGGGGCTAGAGACCCAGTACTTC.

The V and J genes are TRBV24-1 and TRBJ2-7; unclear D gene. There are 16 residues in the CDR3. Trimming left V 0 bases short and J 7 bases short, with 18 bases between. CDR1 and CDR2 from the germline V gene are KGHDR and SFDVKD. This CDR3 reads CATSDLWQKGPREQYF. The CDR3 nucleotides are TGTGCCACCAGTGATTTGTGGCAAAAAGGACCTCGGGAGCAGTACTTC.

This clonotype was found many times. The chain combines TRBV5-1 with TRBJ1-5; TRBD1 agrees at 7 bases. CDR1 is SGHRS, CDR2 YFSETQ, per germline. The V gene end was trimmed by 3 bases and the J gene end by 7 bases; junction bases not matched to a gene: 4. The CDR3 length is 13 residues. DNA for the CDR3: TGCGCCAGCAGCTCAGGGGGGGGGCAGCCCCAGCATTTT. The encoded protein is CASSSGGGQPQHF.

This clonotype was found a few times. The chain has TRBV14 and TRBJ2-2; the D is unclear. Germline V lookup: CDR1 SGHDN, CDR2 FVKESK. The CDR3 runs to 14 residues. The V gene lost 3 bases and the J gene lost 7 bases, with 12 bases spanning the gap. CDR3 nucleotide sequence: TGTGCCAGCAGCCAGACCCTTAGTGTCGGGGAGCTGTTTTTT. Its translation is CASSQTLSVGELFF.

This chain uses TRBV7-9 with TRBJ1-1, with 8 bases matching TRBD1. V dropped 10 bases and J dropped 4; count of bases not matched to a gene: 14. CDR3 length: 15 amino acids. Germline assignment: CDR1 SEHNR and CDR2 FQNEAQ (reference sequence). CDR3 residues: CATSPAGTGSTEAFF. The CDR3 coding sequence is TGTGCCACCTCACCGGCGGGGACAGGTTCCACTGAAGCTTTCTTT.

This clonotype was seen many times. The chain combines TRBV6-1 with TRBJ1-2; D is unclear. The V end lost 10 bases, the J end lost 1 base, and 10 bases lay between the germline ends. Germline V CDR1 and CDR2: MNHNS, SASEGT. The CDR3 runs 12 residues. CDR3 sequence: CATTGDNYGYTF. CDR3 in DNA: TGTGCCACCACGGGCGATAACTATGGCTACACCTTC.

To note about this clonotype: Since a much larger clone is just one base distant, this may be a read error. The chain joins TRBV19 to TRBJ1-5; D remains unclear. The CDR3 is 14 residues long. Germline V CDR1 and CDR2: LNHDA, SQIVND (reference sequence). Trimming removed 5 bases at V and 5 bases at J, with 13 bases between. DNA for the CDR3: TGTGCCAGTAGTGTCCTCAATAAGGATCAGCCCCAGCATTTT. Amino acids: CASSVLNKDQPQHF.

This clonotype was counted between two and nine times. The J gene is TRBJ2-3, the V gene TRBV20-1, with 9 bases identical to TRBD2. This CDR3 has 15 amino acids. Germline CDR1 and CDR2: DFQATT and SNEGSKA (reference sequence). The V and J ends lost 6 bases and 1 base, in that order; junction bases with no gene match: 8. The CDR3 sequence: CSAHAGGPGTDTQYF. In DNA, the CDR3 is TGCAGTGCCCACGCGGGGGGGCCGGGCACAGATACGCAGTATTTT.

This clonotype was counted many times. This chain links TRBV6-6 with TRBJ1-3, with no clear D. The germline gives CDR1 MNHNY, CDR2 SVGAGI (reference sequence). V lost 3 bases and J 3 bases, leaving 0 bases between the germline ends. The CDR3 runs to 11 residues. The CDR3 loop reads CASSYGNTIYF. In nucleotides, the CDR3 is TGTGCCAGCAGTTATGGAAACACCATATATTTT.

The chain combines TRBV7-9 with TRBJ2-3; the D gene is possibly TRBD2 (5 bases). The CDR3 is 18 residues long. Trimming shortened V by 1 base and J by 2 bases, and 19 bases separated the two germline ends. Germline V gives CDR1 SEHNR, CDR2 FQNEAQ (reference sequence). The CDR3 region is CASSLGTHGVAITDTQYF. CDR3 bases: TGTGCCAGCAGCTTAGGGACCCACGGGGTCGCCATCACAGATACGCAGTATTTT.

V usage is TRBV7-6 and J usage is TRBJ2-7; no clear D. The CDR3 sequence is 13 residues long. Germline V lookup: CDR1 SGHVS, CDR2 FNYEAQ. Trimming cost V 0 bases and J 9 bases, with 12 bases left between them. This chain's CDR3 is CASSLAEQVSQYF. The DNA for the CDR3 is TGTGCCAGCAGCTTAGCGGAACAAGTTTCGCAGTACTTC.

This clonotype was seen at least ten times. The gene calls are TRBV7-9 and TRBJ1-1, with D hard to call. Trimming took off 1 base at V and 0 bases at J, with 9 bases between the two ends. The CDR3 spans 15 residues. Germline-derived CDR1 and CDR2 are SEHNR and FQNEAQ (reference sequence). CDR3 amino acids: CASSLGASMNTEAFF. The CDR3 nucleotides are TGTGCCAGCAGCTTAGGGGCGTCAATGAACACTGAAGCTTTCTTT.

This clonotype was recorded at least ten times. The gene calls are TRBV24-1 and TRBJ2-2; D not resolved. With 0 bases removed from V and 11 bases from J, the gap between germline ends came to 12 bases. This CDR3 has 14 residues. Looked up from germline, CDR1 is KGHDR and CDR2 is SFDVKD. The CDR3 bases are TGTGCCACCAGTGATTTGGGCAACCGGGTAGAGCTGTTTTTT. Amino acid sequence: CATSDLGNRVELFF.

This clonotype showed up many times. The chain uses TRBV24-1 and TRBJ2-3; the D is unclear. The V gene's germline CDR1 is KGHDR and CDR2 SFDVKD. This CDR3 region has 12 residues. V was trimmed by 4 bases and J by 2 bases, leaving 3 bases between them. The DNA for the CDR3 is TGTGCCACCAGTGACTACACAGATACGCAGTATTTT. This gives the protein CATSDYTDTQYF.